Presented here are 29 T cell receptor beta chains from one specimen sequenced in a study of T cell changes during pregnancy in multiple sclerosis. Assay: immunoSEQ multiplex PCR; the TCRdb copy retains only in-frame clones and omits some. Among fewer than 95,000 clones listed, approximately 90% were seen once. The sequencing here drew on peripheral blood, taken in the first trimester of pregnancy. These TCRs come from a female donor in good health, enrolled as a control in a pregnancy study.

The chain is built from TRBV29-1 and TRBJ2-6, with D possibly matching TRBD1 (5 bases). Germline assignment: CDR1 SQVTM and CDR2 ANQGSEA. The CDR3 has 15 amino acids. V was clipped by 4 bases and J by 0 bases, with 10 bases between them. The CDR3 nucleotides are TGCAGCGTTGGGACACTGAACTCTGGGGCCAACGTCCTGACTTTC. This codes for CSVGTLNSGANVLTF.

The chain uses TRBV9 and TRBJ2-7, with TRBD2 matching 7 bases. After removal of 2 bases from V and 2 bases from J, the junction contained 4 bases not matched to a gene. CDR3 length: 14 residues. Germline V gives CDR1 SGDLS, CDR2 YYNGEE. The CDR3 DNA reads as TGTGCCAGCAGCGTGGGGGACTACACCTACGAGCAGTACTTC. It codes for CASSVGDYTYEQYF.

This chain joins TRBV6-1 and TRBJ2-7; 7 bases agree with TRBD2. J was trimmed by 3 bases and V by 3 bases; bases with no gene match: 5. The germline CDR1 and CDR2 sequences are MNHNS and SASEGT. The length of the CDR3 is 14 residues. The DNA for the CDR3 is TGTGCCAGCAGTGAGCCGGGAGGAAGCTACGAGCAGTACTTC. Translation gives CASSEPGGSYEQYF.

The CDR3 DNA is TGCGCCAGCAGCCGGGGGGAGGGTGAGGGAAACATTCAGTACTTC. This gives the protein CASSRGEGEGNIQYF. This chain uses TRBV4-1 with TRBJ2-4; 7 bases align to TRBD2. Trimming at V came to 4 bases and at J to 6 bases, leaving 9 bases not matched to a gene. The CDR3 is 15 amino acids. Germline loops: CDR1 MGHRA, CDR2 YSYEKL.

This sequence joins TRBV2 and TRBJ2-2; TRBD2 is a possible D gene (5 bases). Trimming took 5 bases from V and 0 from J, leaving 10 bases between them. This CDR3 comprises 15 residues. CDR1 and CDR2 from the germline V gene are SNHLY and FYNNEI. CDR3 nucleotide sequence: TGTGCCAGCAGTCCTGCTAGCTCGAACACCGGGGAGCTGTTTTTT. Translating it yields CASSPASSNTGELFF.

This chain joins TRBV27 and TRBJ2-7; possibly TRBD1 for D (6 bases). Per germline, CDR1 MNHEY and CDR2 SMNVEV (reference sequence). The CDR3 covers 15 residues. Trimming cost V 0 bases and J 2 bases, with 11 bases left between them. The CDR3 spells CASSLSGTPPYEQYF. The CDR3 coding sequence is TGTGCCAGCAGTTTATCCGGGACACCGCCCTACGAGCAGTACTTC.

This rearrangement joins TRBV11-2 to TRBJ2-7, with a weak D call TRBD2 (7 bases). CDR3 length equals 14 residues. Between the trimmed V and J ends, which lost 5 bases and 2 bases, there was a span of 13 bases. Germline CDR1 reads SGHAT; CDR2 reads FQNNGV. Here the CDR3 DNA reads TGTGCCAGCAGCCCCGGGGGGCCTCCCTACGAGCAGTACTTC. It codes for CASSPGGPPYEQYF.

The chain employs TRBV27 and TRBJ2-3; TRBD2 matches 13 bases. V lost 5 bases and J lost 7; bases outside the gene matches: 6. The CDR3 runs 15 residues. CDR1 is MNHEY and CDR2 is SMNVEV in the germline V gene (reference sequence). The chain's CDR3 is CASSAGTSGTNTQYF. CDR3 DNA: TGTGCCAGCAGTGCTGGGACTAGCGGGACGAATACGCAGTATTTT.

This sequence joins TRBV7-9 and TRBJ2-5, with TRBD2 matching 14 bases. The CDR3 runs 17 residues. V shed 3 bases, J shed 4 bases, and the junction held 7 bases outside the gene matches. CDR1 and CDR2 (germline): SEHNR, FQNEAQ (reference sequence). DNA for the CDR3: TGTGCCAGCAGCTTCCCCGGACTAGCGGGAGGTCGAGAGACCCAGTACTTC. Translating it yields CASSFPGLAGGRETQYF.

This clone was seen more than once but under ten times. The rearrangement uses TRBV11-2 and TRBJ1-5, with 7 bases lining up with TRBD1. J was trimmed by 5 bases and V by 3 bases; bases with no gene match: 1. From germline, CDR1 is SGHAT and CDR2 FQNNGV. The CDR3 runs 13 residues. The CDR3 reads CASSFTGDQPQHF. The CDR3 coding sequence is TGTGCCAGCAGCTTCACAGGGGATCAGCCCCAGCATTTT.

This clone has just a few counts. This sequence joins TRBV19 and TRBJ1-2; D is perhaps TRBD1 (6 bases). The CDR3 length is 14 residues. CDR1 is LNHDA, CDR2 SQIVND, per germline (reference sequence). V was cut by 3 bases and J by 4 bases, with 12 bases left in between. Here the CDR3 DNA reads TGTGCCAGTAGTATTGTACAGGGTCGCTATGGCTACACCTTC. This codes for CASSIVQGRYGYTF. The full variable domain, with the rest looked up from reference TRBV19 and TRBJ1-2, is DGGITQSPKYLFRKEGQNVTLSCEQNLNHDAMYWYRQDPGQGLRLIYYSQIVNDFQKGDIAEGYSVSREKKESFPLTVTSAQKNPTAFYLCASSIVQGRYGYTFGSGTRLTVV.

This clone appeared a single time. This rearrangement joins TRBV5-4 to TRBJ1-1, with TRBD1 matching 10 bases. The germline V gene encodes CDR1 SGHNT and CDR2 YYREEE (reference sequence). V shed 4 bases and J 5 bases; nucleotides not matched to a gene: 8. The CDR3 extends over 15 amino acids. CDR3 sequence reads: CASSPTGGEGTEAFF. The CDR3 bases are TGTGCCAGCAGCCCGACAGGGGGCGAGGGAACTGAAGCTTTCTTT.

The chain has TRBV5-5 and TRBJ1-4, with D tentatively TRBD1 (6 bases). CDR1 is SGHKS, CDR2 YYEKEE, per germline (reference sequence). There are 15 residues in the CDR3. Trimming cost V 4 bases and J 7 bases, with 17 bases left between them. CDR3 coding DNA: TGTGCCAGCAGCCGTCTTATAACAGGGAGTGAAAAACTGTTTTTT. It encodes CASSRLITGSEKLFF.

J is TRBJ2-1 and V is TRBV5-1; TRBD1 agrees at 9 bases. The trim removed 2 bases at V and 1 base at J, leaving 4 bases unmatched. The CDR3 is 16 amino acids. CDR1 is SGHRS, CDR2 YFSETQ, per germline. The CDR3 is CASSFGQGLSYNEQFF. The CDR3 DNA is TGCGCCAGCAGCTTCGGACAGGGGCTATCCTACAATGAGCAGTTCTTC.

The CDR3 loop reads CSAEGGIGPDTQYF. CDR3 sequence (DNA): TGCAGCGCAGAGGGCGGGATCGGGCCCGATACGCAGTATTTT. The chain recombines TRBV29-1 with TRBJ2-3; maybe TRBD2 (6 bases). Trimming shortened V by 7 bases and J by 6 bases, and 20 bases separated the two germline ends. CDR3 length equals 14 residues. Germline CDR1 reads SQVTM; CDR2 reads ANQGSEA.

The rearrangement uses TRBV5-4 and TRBJ2-7, with D perhaps matching TRBD1 (5 bases). This CDR3 is built from 14 residues. The germline gives CDR1 SGHNT, CDR2 YYREEE (reference sequence). Trimming took 3 bases from V and 2 from J, leaving 12 bases between them. CDR3 sequence (DNA): TGTGCCAGCAGCTGGGGCCCGACCGCCTACGAGCAGTACTTC. This codes for CASSWGPTAYEQYF. The entire variable domain, with the rest obtained from reference TRBV5-4 and TRBJ2-7, is as follows: ETGVTQSPTHLIKTRGQQVTLRCSSQSGHNTVSWYQQALGQGPQFIFQYYREEENGRGNFPPRFSGLQFPNYSSELNVNALELDDSALYLCASSWGPTAYEQYFGPGTRLTVT.

The chain has TRBV30 and TRBJ1-1, with D perhaps TRBD1 (6 bases). The CDR3 runs to 14 residues. V was pared by 2 bases and J by 3 bases, with 13 bases between. Germline-derived CDR1 and CDR2 are GTSNPN and SVGIG (reference sequence). CDR3 sequence: CAWSSGAGHTEAFF. In nucleotides, the CDR3 is TGTGCCTGGAGTTCAGGGGCAGGGCACACTGAAGCTTTCTTT. Supplemented by reference TRBV30 and TRBJ1-1, the full variable domain reads SQTIHQWPATLVQPVGSPLSLECTVEGTSNPNLYWYRQAAGRGLQLLFYSVGIGQISSEVPQNLSASRPQDRQFILSSKKLLLSDSGFYLCAWSSGAGHTEAFFGQGTRLTVV.

This chain connects TRBV5-8 to TRBJ2-7; tentative D call: TRBD2 (6 bases). The CDR3 runs 15 residues. The germline gives CDR1 SGHTS, CDR2 YDEGEE. Trimming left V 4 bases short and J 3 bases short, with 17 bases between. The CDR3: CASSPTLAPIYEQYF. CDR3 DNA sequence: TGTGCCAGCAGCCCTACTCTAGCGCCGATCTACGAGCAGTACTTC.

The rearrangement links TRBV5-1 to TRBJ2-1, with 11 bases matching TRBD1. The length of the CDR3 is 15 residues. CDR1 is SGHRS, CDR2 YFSETQ, per germline. V lost 4 bases to trimming and J lost 1 base; unmatched junction nucleotides: 1. The CDR3 reads CASSRDRGSYNEQFF. In nucleotides, the CDR3 is TGCGCCAGCAGCCGGGACAGGGGGTCCTACAATGAGCAGTTCTTC.

The chain carries TRBV15 and TRBJ2-1; 8 positions match TRBD2. The V and J ends lost 0 bases and 9 bases, in that order; junction bases with no gene match: 16. The CDR3 covers 18 residues. Germline loops: CDR1 LNHNV, CDR2 YYDKDF (reference sequence). The DNA for the CDR3 is TGTGCCACCAGCAGAGATTGGTTGGCGGGAGGACCGGATGGTGAGCAGTTCTTC. Its protein is CATSRDWLAGGPDGEQFF.

This clone was detected once. The V and J genes are TRBV5-8 and TRBJ2-7; D gene unclear. CDR3 length: 12 residues. CDR1 and CDR2 from the germline V gene are SGHTS and YDEGEE. Trimming took off 1 base at V and 3 bases at J, with 5 bases between the two ends. The CDR3 loop is CASSLRNYEQYF. CDR3 DNA: TGTGCCAGCAGCTTGCGTAACTACGAGCAGTACTTC. The variable domain in full, completed from reference TRBV5-8 and TRBJ2-7, reads EAGVTQSPTHLIKTRGQQATLRCSPISGHTSVYWYQQALGLGLQFLLWYDEGEERNRGNFPPRFSGRQFPNYSSELNVNALELEDSALYLCASSLRNYEQYFGPGTRLTVT.

The rearrangement joins TRBV29-1 to TRBJ2-1; 7 nucleotides match TRBD1. Per the germline V gene, CDR1 is SQVTM and CDR2 is ANQGSEA. V dropped 7 bases and J dropped 7; count of bases not matched to a gene: 16. The CDR3 extends over 15 amino acids. The CDR3 nucleotides read TGCAGCGGCGCCTCATCCGGGACAGCCCGAAATGAGCAGTTCTTC. It encodes CSGASSGTARNEQFF.

The chain is built from TRBV6-1 and TRBJ2-2; 7 nucleotides match TRBD1. V lost 3 bases, J lost 7 bases, and 11 bases stayed unmatched. The CDR3 is made up of 16 amino acids. The germline CDR1 and CDR2 sequences are MNHNS and SASEGT. Written as DNA, the CDR3 is TGTGCCAGCAGTGACACGGAGTCAGGGGGAGACGGGGAGCTGTTTTTT. It translates to CASSDTESGGDGELFF.

Notes on this clone: At one boundary the junction diverges from the germline segment, which might be a read error. The chain links TRBV28 to TRBJ2-7; 9 bases align to TRBD1. CDR3 length: 15 residues. Germline V gives CDR1 MDHEN, CDR2 SYDVKM. This CDR3 is CASTPRDRVSSEQYF. As DNA, the CDR3 is TGTGCCAGCACCCCCCGGGACAGGGTATCCTCCGAGCAGTACTTC.

The chain recombines TRBV14 with TRBJ2-1; D is possibly TRBD2 (5 bases). This CDR3 has 13 amino acids. V shed 3 bases and J shed 15 bases, with 18 bases lying between them. CDR1 and CDR2 from the germline V gene are SGHDN and FVKESK. CDR3 sequence reads: CASSQLATGSTFF. In nucleotides, the CDR3 is TGTGCCAGCAGCCAGTTGGCTACGGGGTCAACGTTCTTC.

V and J are TRBV13 and TRBJ2-1; 15 bases align to TRBD2. The CDR3 covers 15 residues. The germline V gene encodes CDR1 PRHDT and CDR2 FYEKMQ (reference sequence). V trimming: 6 bases; J trimming: 10 bases; junction bases outside the gene matches: 7. The CDR3 region is CASSSPGLAGGEQFF. The CDR3 bases are TGTGCCAGCAGTTCTCCGGGACTAGCGGGAGGAGAGCAGTTCTTC.

The chain couples TRBV7-9 to TRBJ1-4; D remains unclear. Trimming pared 1 base from V and 6 bases from J, leaving 6 bases between. The length of the CDR3 is 13 residues. CDR1 is SEHNR, CDR2 FQNEAQ, per germline (reference sequence). The CDR3 region is CASSLVSDEKLFF. CDR3 DNA sequence: TGTGCCAGCAGCTTAGTGTCCGATGAAAAACTGTTTTTT.

This rearrangement joins TRBV9 to TRBJ2-5, with a weak D call TRBD2 (5 bases). This CDR3 region has 12 residues. Trimming took off 0 bases at V and 5 bases at J, with 5 bases between the two ends. Germline values: CDR1 SGDLS, CDR2 YYNGEE. As DNA, the CDR3 is TGTGCCAGCAGCGTAGGAGGGGAGACCCAGTACTTC. Amino acids: CASSVGGETQYF.

This chain connects TRBV28 to TRBJ1-5; D might be TRBD1 (6 bases). The CDR3 contains 13 residues. Germline-derived CDR1 and CDR2 are MDHEN and SYDVKM. The V end was cut by 4 bases, the J end by 4 bases, with 8 bases between. The chain's CDR3 is CASSYTGNQPQHF. Written as DNA, the CDR3 is TGTGCCAGCAGTTACACAGGGAATCAGCCCCAGCATTTT.